Sequencing of this T cell receptor beta chain was carried out in a study of shared clonotypes between healthy human individuals. Assay: immunoSEQ multiplex PCR; the TCRdb copy retains only in-frame clones and omits some. The table shows millions of clones, with more than 85% occurring only once. CD8 cells classed as naive were CD45RO-negative and positively selected for CCR7, excluding terminally differentiated effector memory CD45RA+ cells. The sequence was obtained from a man aged 18-30 years in good health. Some clones in this sample may be carry-over from other donors' samples. The sample comprised naive CD8+ T cells from PBMCs.

The CDR3 nucleotides are TGTGCCAGCAGCTGGAGGACAGGGGGCAACACTGAAGCTTTCTTT. The encoded protein is CASSWRTGGNTEAFF. This chain uses TRBV7-2 with TRBJ1-1; TRBD1 agrees at 11 bases. Germline V gene lookup returns CDR1 SGHTA and CDR2 FQGNSA. The CDR3 consists of 15 residues. V lost 4 bases and J lost 2; bases outside the gene matches: 3.